This T cell receptor (beta chain) was recorded in a study of technical replicates of blood from a few donors. There are 19 residues in the CDR3. J gave up 2 bases and V 8 bases, and 19 bases lay outside the gene matches. Germline assignment: CDR1 MRHNA and CDR2 SNTAGT. The repertoire was sequenced with immunoSEQ multiplex PCR; TCRdb's copy has only in-frame clones and lacks some. Of more than 90,000 clones listed, approximately 96% were seen once; the top ten hold 0.22%. The V and J genes are TRBV6-4 and TRBJ1-5; 9 bases match TRBD1. This receptor was identified in a human donor in good health. Sequencing was done on a sample of T cells isolated from PBMCs. The CDR3 loop reads CASSLRGTGTQRGNQPQHF. CDR3 sequence (DNA): TGTGCCAGCTCTTTACGTGGGACAGGGACGCAGAGAGGCAATCAGCCCCAGCATTTT.